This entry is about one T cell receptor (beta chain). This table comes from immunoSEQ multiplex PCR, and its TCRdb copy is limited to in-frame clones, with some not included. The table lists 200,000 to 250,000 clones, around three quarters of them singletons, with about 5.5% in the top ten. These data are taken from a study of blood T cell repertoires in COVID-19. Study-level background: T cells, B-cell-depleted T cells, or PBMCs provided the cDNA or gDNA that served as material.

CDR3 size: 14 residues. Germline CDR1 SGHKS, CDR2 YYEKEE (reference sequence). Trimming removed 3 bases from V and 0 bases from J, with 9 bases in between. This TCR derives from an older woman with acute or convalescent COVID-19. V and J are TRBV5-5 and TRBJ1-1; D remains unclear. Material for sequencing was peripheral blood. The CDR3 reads CASSSWYMNTEAFF. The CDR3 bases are TGTGCCAGCAGCTCCTGGTACATGAACACTGAAGCTTTCTTT.